This T cell receptor (beta chain) was retrieved from a study of breast tumors, draining lymph nodes, adjacent tissues. Regarding the study as a whole: Compared with lymph nodes, tumors were less diverse; compared with nontumor tissue, more. Findings are consistent with lymph node origin and intratumoral expansion of most tumor T cells. Tumor and nontumor repertoires were significantly more similar in luminal-like than in basal-like breast cancer.

A few counts support this clonotype. Its target is not known. This may stem from a read error, because a much larger clone lies one nucleotide away. Each CDR3 protein is one row after TCRdb ran MiXCR on the multiplex PCR reads. The table lists around 100,000 distinct CDR3 sequences, 21% of them singletons, with less than 1.5% in the top ten. Axillary draining lymph nodes of breast cancer patients supplied the node samples. Germline loops: CDR1 SGHAT, CDR2 FQNNGV. The CDR3 contains 14 residues. V lost 3 bases and J lost 2, with 11 bases in between. The sequenced sample was axillary lymph node tissue. This TCR derives from a female donor with breast cancer. Some clones in this sample may be carry-over from other donors' samples. V usage is TRBV11-2 and J usage is TRBJ2-7; unclear D gene. In DNA, the CDR3 is TGTGCCAGCAGCTTGAACAGATTGGCCTACGAGCAGTACTTC. Residues: CASSLNRLAYEQYF.